This TCR beta chain is drawn from a study of human T cells and chemical hapten exposure. About the study: Researchers reported sensitizing a 2 cm by 2 cm upper inner arm skin site with 2% DPC.

Time point in this sample: patch test 2, 6 weeks after DPC sensitization. The treatment here: therapeutic diphenylcyclopropenone sensitization with weekly scalp DPC. Unseparated into fractions, whole blood served as the source from which total RNA was extracted. Losses at the gene ends were 6 bases for V and 7 bases for J; bases not matched to a gene: 13. This CDR3 has 16 amino acids. In germline, CDR1 is MNHEY, CDR2 SVGAGI. It was the library that attached unique molecular identifiers to individual cDNA molecules. Source study methods: Samples held a median of around 100,000 TCRs, range about 20,000–690,600. One entry per CDR3 protein, called by TCRdb with MiXCR from the RACE reads. TCRdb, not the original authors, processed these V and J calls. This table holds around 360,000 distinct CDR3 sequences, about 6.9% found once. This clonotype was recorded a few times.

This chain links TRBV6-5 with TRBJ2-1; 9 nucleotides line up with TRBD1. The source was whole blood, collected in connection with sensitization to the hapten diphenylcyclopropenone (DPC). The clonotype comes from a woman between 18 and 29 years old with alopecia areata. Some clones in this sample may be carry-over from other donors' samples. The CDR3 region has the DNA TGTGCCAGCAGCACCCTTACAGGGGGCAGGCTGAATGAGCAGTTCTTC. Its translation: CASSTLTGGRLNEQFF.